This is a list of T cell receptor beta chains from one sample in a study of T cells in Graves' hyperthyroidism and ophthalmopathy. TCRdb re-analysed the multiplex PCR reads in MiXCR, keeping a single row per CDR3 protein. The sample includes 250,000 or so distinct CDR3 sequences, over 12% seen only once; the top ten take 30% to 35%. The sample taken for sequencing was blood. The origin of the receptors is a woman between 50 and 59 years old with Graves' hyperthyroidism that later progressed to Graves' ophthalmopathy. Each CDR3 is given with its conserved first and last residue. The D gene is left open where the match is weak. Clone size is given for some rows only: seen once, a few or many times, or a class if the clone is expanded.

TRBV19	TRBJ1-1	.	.	CASSNGLRGTEAFF	TGTGCCAGTAGTAACGGTCTCAGGGGCACTGAAGCTTTCTTT
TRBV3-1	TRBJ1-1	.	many	CASSLRDTGREAFF	TGTGCCAGCAGCCTGAGGGACACCGGCAGGGAAGCTTTCTTT
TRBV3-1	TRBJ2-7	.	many	CASSQGVASSYEQYF	TGTGCCAGCAGCCAAGGAGTTGCCAGCTCCTACGAGCAGTACTTC
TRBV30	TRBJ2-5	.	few	CAWTLRGAKETQYF	TGTGCCTGGACCCTCAGAGGAGCGAAAGAGACCCAGTACTTC
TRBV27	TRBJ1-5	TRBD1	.	CASKDRGQPQHF	TGTGCCAGCAAAGACAGGGGTCAGCCCCAGCATTTT
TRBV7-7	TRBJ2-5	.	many	CASSPLSGVGETQYF	TGTGCTAGCAGTCCCCTAAGCGGAGTAGGGGAGACCCAGTACTTC
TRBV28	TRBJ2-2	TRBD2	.	CASSFLAENTGELFF	TGTGCCAGCAGTTTTCTAGCGGAGAACACCGGGGAGCTGTTTTTT
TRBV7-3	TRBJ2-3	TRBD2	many	CASSPTSGDTQYF	TGTGCCAGCAGTCCGACTAGCGGGGATACGCAGTATTTT
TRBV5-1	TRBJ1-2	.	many	CASSLGRENGYTF	TGCGCCAGCAGCTTGGGTCGGGAGAATGGCTACACCTTC
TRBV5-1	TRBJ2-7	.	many	CASSPIQGYEQYF	TGCGCCAGCAGCCCTATCCAGGGTTACGAGCAGTACTTC
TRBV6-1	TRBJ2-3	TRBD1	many	CASSSRQGVGDTQYF	TGTGCCAGCAGTAGCCGACAGGGGGTGGGGGATACGCAGTATTTT
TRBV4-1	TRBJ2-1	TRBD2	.	CASYDLAGGAEEQFF	TGCGCCAGCTACGATTTAGCGGGAGGAGCTGAGGAGCAGTTCTTC
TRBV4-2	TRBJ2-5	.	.	CASSQDGTGGKETQYF	TGTGCCAGCAGCCAAGATGGCACCGGGGGCAAAGAGACCCAGTACTTC
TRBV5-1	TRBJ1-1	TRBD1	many	CASSPGTGGSEAFF	TGCGCCAGCAGCCCTGGGACAGGGGGGTCTGAAGCTTTCTTT
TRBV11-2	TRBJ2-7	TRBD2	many	CASSLDHGGSEQYF	TGTGCCAGCAGCTTAGATCACGGCGGGAGTGAGCAGTACTTC
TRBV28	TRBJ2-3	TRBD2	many	CASTRVAGLTDTQYF	TGTGCCAGCACCCGGGTAGCGGGCCTCACAGATACGCAGTATTTT
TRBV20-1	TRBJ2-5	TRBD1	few	CSAPNPGGVSETQYF	TGCAGTGCCCCAAATCCAGGGGGCGTATCGGAGACCCAGTACTTC
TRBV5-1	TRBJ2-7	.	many	CASSLEWPYPSYEQYF	TGCGCCAGCAGCTTGGAGTGGCCGTACCCCTCCTACGAGCAGTACTTC
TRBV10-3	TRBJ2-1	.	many	CAISGGTGGHYNEQFF	TGTGCCATCAGTGGGGGGACCGGGGGACATTACAATGAGCAGTTCTTC
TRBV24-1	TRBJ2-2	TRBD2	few	CATSAVAGLGELFF	TGTGCCACCAGTGCGGTAGCGGGATTGGGGGAGCTGTTTTTT
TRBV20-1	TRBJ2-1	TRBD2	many	CSARGQRSGGWDEQFF	TGCAGTGCTAGAGGCCAGCGCAGCGGGGGTTGGGATGAGCAGTTCTTC
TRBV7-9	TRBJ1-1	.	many	CASSAQGGTEAFF	TGTGCCAGCAGCGCACAGGGAGGTACTGAAGCTTTCTTT
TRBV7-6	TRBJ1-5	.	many	CASSPYPGGGKPQHF	TGTGCCAGCAGCCCTTACCCAGGTGGTGGGAAGCCCCAGCATTTT
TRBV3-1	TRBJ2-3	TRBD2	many	CASSRGGRALDTQYF	TGTGCCAGCAGCCGAGGCGGGAGGGCCTTAGATACGCAGTATTTT
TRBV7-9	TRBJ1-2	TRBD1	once	CASGYPGQGDGYTF	TGTGCCAGCGGCTATCCGGGACAGGGAGATGGCTACACCTTC
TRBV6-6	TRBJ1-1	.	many	CASSYRDTEAFF	TGTGCCAGCAGTTACCGGGATACTGAAGCTTTCTTT
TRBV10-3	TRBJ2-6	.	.	CAISERQTGANVLTF	TGTGCCATCAGTGAGCGACAGACTGGGGCCAACGTCCTGACTTTC
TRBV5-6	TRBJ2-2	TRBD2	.	CASSAGEWELFF	TGTGCCAGCAGCGCGGGGGAGTGGGAGCTGTTTTTT
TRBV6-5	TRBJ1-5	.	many	CASSYEGRANSNQPQHF	TGTGCCAGCAGTTACGAGGGCAGGGCAAATAGCAATCAGCCCCAGCATTTT
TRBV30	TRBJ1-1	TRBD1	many	CAWSTGTGGTEAFF	TGTGCCTGGAGTACCGGGACAGGGGGGACTGAAGCTTTCTTT
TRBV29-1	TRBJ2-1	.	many	CSSLAGNVRSYNEQFF	TGCAGCTCACTCGCGGGCAACGTCCGCTCCTACAATGAGCAGTTCTTC
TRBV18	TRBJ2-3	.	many	CASSPNRGGADTQYF	TGTGCCAGCTCACCAAACAGGGGAGGCGCAGATACGCAGTATTTT
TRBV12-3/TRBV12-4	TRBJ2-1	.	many	CASSFNPQVGEQFF	TGTGCCAGCAGTTTTAACCCCCAGGTGGGTGAGCAGTTCTTC
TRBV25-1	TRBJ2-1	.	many	CATSAPSAYNEQFF	TGTGCCACCTCAGCGCCTTCAGCCTACAATGAGCAGTTCTTC
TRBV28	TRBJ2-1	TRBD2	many	CASSLPLAGGPGNEQFF	TGTGCCAGCAGTTTACCATTAGCGGGAGGGCCGGGCAATGAGCAGTTCTTC
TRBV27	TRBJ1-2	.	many	CASSLSVKGHGYTF	TGTGCCAGCAGTTTATCGGTCAAGGGTCACGGCTACACCTTC
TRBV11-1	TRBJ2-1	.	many	CASSSRHTLGDYNEQFF	TGTGCCAGCAGCTCCCGACACACCCTTGGGGACTACAATGAGCAGTTCTTC
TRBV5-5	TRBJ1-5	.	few	CASSTAGSLRQPQHF	TGTGCCAGCAGCACCGCAGGGAGTTTAAGGCAGCCCCAGCATTTT
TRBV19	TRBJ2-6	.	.	CASSTRMNSGANVLTF	TGTGCCAGTAGTACCCGGATGAACTCTGGGGCCAACGTCCTGACTTTC
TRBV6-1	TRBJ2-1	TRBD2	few	CASTGAGGPGKNEQFF	TGTGCCAGCACGGGAGCGGGAGGGCCCGGAAAAAATGAGCAGTTCTTC
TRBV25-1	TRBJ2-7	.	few	CASSVPRGANYPYEQYF	TGTGCCAGCAGCGTACCCCGGGGGGCCAACTACCCCTACGAGCAGTACTTC
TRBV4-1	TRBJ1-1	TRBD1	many	CASSQSPMEYRGRSTEAFF	TGCGCCAGCAGCCAAAGCCCTATGGAATACAGGGGGCGAAGCACTGAAGCTTTCTTT
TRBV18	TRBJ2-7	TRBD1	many	CASSPGQGSEQYF	TGTGCCAGCTCACCCGGACAGGGCAGCGAGCAGTACTTC
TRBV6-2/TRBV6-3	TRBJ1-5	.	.	CASRGGGQGQPQHF	TGTGCCAGTAGGGGGGGTGGGCAGGGTCAGCCCCAGCATTTT
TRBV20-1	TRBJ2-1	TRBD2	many	CSARELSGRPYNEQFF	TGCAGTGCTAGAGAGTTAAGCGGGAGGCCCTACAATGAGCAGTTCTTC
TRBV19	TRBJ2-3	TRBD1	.	CASSMRRTGFITDTQYF	TGTGCCAGTAGTATGCGAAGGACAGGGTTCATCACAGATACGCAGTATTTT
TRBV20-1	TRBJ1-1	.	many	CSAPQGAEAFF	TGCAGTGCGCCGCAGGGCGCTGAAGCTTTCTTT
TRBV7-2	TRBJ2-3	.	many	CASSLLSGGGGNTQYF	TGTGCCAGCAGCCTCCTTAGCGGAGGGGGGGGGAATACGCAGTATTTT
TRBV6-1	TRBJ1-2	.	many	CASSEGPTMGYTF	TGTGCCAGCAGTGAAGGACCTACGATGGGCTACACCTTC
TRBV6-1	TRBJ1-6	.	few	CASSEARREVSLHF	TGTGCCAGCAGTGAAGCCCGCAGGGAAGTGTCCCTCCACTTT
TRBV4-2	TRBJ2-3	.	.	CASSPRQADTQYF	TGTGCCAGCAGCCCCCGTCAGGCAGATACGCAGTATTTT
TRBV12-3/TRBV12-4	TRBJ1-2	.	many	CASSPGGQGNYGYTF	TGTGCCAGCAGCCCCGGAGGGCAGGGAAACTATGGCTACACCTTC
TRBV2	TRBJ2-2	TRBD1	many	CASSEDRANTGELFF	TGTGCCAGCAGTGAGGACAGGGCGAACACCGGGGAGCTGTTTTTT
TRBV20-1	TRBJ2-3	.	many	CSHQKTDTQYF	TGCAGTCACCAGAAGACGGATACGCAGTATTTT
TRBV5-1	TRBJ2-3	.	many	CASGRSGQAFTDTQYF	TGCGCCAGCGGAAGAAGCGGGCAGGCCTTCACAGATACGCAGTATTTT